These 18 T cell receptor beta chains originate from one sample sequenced in a study of CXCR3-negative and CXCR3-positive naive CD8 T cells. Each TRB cDNA library was prepared by 5' RACE (with UMI labels). TCRdb reprocessed the 5' RACE reads and keeps a single row for each CDR3 protein, giving no DNA. The sample table sets out about 23,000 distinct CDR3 sequences. Sequenced sample: memory CD8+ T cells from blood. These receptors all stem from a human donor in good health. Some clones in this sample may be carry-over from other donors' samples.

The V and J genes are TRBV7-9 and TRBJ2-5; the D call of TRBD2 rests on TCRdb alone, since no DNA is present to check it. The CDR3 has 16 amino acids. Germline V CDR1 and CDR2: SEHNR, FQNEAQ (reference sequence). CDR3 region: CASSAWSGGHQETQYF.

The chain is built from TRBV12-3 or TRBV12-4 and TRBJ2-2; no DNA is available, so the TRBD1 call from TCRdb remains unchecked. CDR3 length equals 15 residues. CDR3 region: CASSLGTTNTGELFF.

V is TRBV11-2 and J is TRBJ2-2; TCRdb lists TRBD1, though no DNA is available to test this call. The CDR3 is 15 residues long. Germline V gene lookup returns CDR1 SGHAT and CDR2 FQNNGV. The CDR3 loop is CASSFYRGNTGELFF. Complete variable domain (other parts from reference TRBV11-2 and TRBJ2-2): EAGVAQSPRYKIIEKRQSVAFWCNPISGHATLYWYQQILGQGPKLLIQFQNNGVVDDSQLPKDRFSAERLKGVDSTLKIQPAKLEDSAVYLCASSFYRGNTGELFFGEGSRLTVL.

The CDR3 region is CSVGGNTGELFF. The V call is TRBV29-1, the J call TRBJ2-2. CDR1 is SQVTM and CDR2 is ANQGSEA in the germline V gene. This CDR3 has 12 residues.

V and J are TRBV7-9 and TRBJ2-3; TCRdb picks TRBD1, but there is no DNA to check that call. CDR1 is SEHNR, CDR2 FQNEAQ, per germline (reference sequence). There are 16 residues in the CDR3. The CDR3 sequence is CASSSPDRVGTDTQYF. The variable domain in full, with the rest retrieved from reference TRBV7-9 and TRBJ2-3, is DTGVSQNPRHKITKRGQNVTFRCDPISEHNRLYWYRQTLGQGPEFLTYFQNEAQLEKSRLLSDRFSAERPKGSFSTLEIQRTEQGDSAMYLCASSSPDRVGTDTQYFGPGTRLTVL.

V usage is TRBV6-5 and J usage is TRBJ1-2. The CDR3 loop spans 13 amino acids. Looked up from germline, CDR1 is MNHEY and CDR2 is SVGAGI. CDR3 sequence: CASSYVGYDGYTF.

The V gene is TRBV4-1, the J gene TRBJ2-7; TCRdb gives TRBD1 as the D gene, but with no DNA this cannot be confirmed. The CDR3 runs to 15 residues. The germline gives CDR1 MGHRA, CDR2 YSYEKL. CDR3 residues: CASSQFMGGVYEQYF.

The J gene is TRBJ2-3, the V gene TRBV5-4; TCRdb outputs TRBD1, but without DNA this stays unchecked. The CDR3 covers 14 residues. Germline V lookup: CDR1 SGHNT, CDR2 YYREEE (reference sequence). CDR3 sequence reads: CASSFKGFTDTQYF. The whole variable domain, filled in from reference TRBV5-4 and TRBJ2-3, reads ETGVTQSPTHLIKTRGQQVTLRCSSQSGHNTVSWYQQALGQGPQFIFQYYREEENGRGNFPPRFSGLQFPNYSSELNVNALELDDSALYLCASSFKGFTDTQYFGPGTRLTVL.

This chain links TRBV27 with TRBJ2-2; the D call of TRBD1 rests on TCRdb alone, since no DNA is present to check it. In germline, CDR1 is MNHEY, CDR2 SMNVEV (reference sequence). This CDR3 has 15 amino acids. CDR3 region: CASSSQGANTGELFF.

The chain links TRBV19 to TRBJ1-2. The germline V gene encodes CDR1 LNHDA and CDR2 SQIVND (reference sequence). This CDR3 region has 13 residues. The CDR3 loop reads CASSMSANYGYTF.

The chain uses TRBV7-9 and TRBJ2-7; TCRdb reports TRBD1, a call that lacks DNA to check it against. This CDR3 is 13 amino acids long. Germline CDR1 is SEHNR and CDR2 is FQNEAQ (reference sequence). CDR3 protein: CASRDGTAYEQYF.

The chain has TRBV20-1 and TRBJ2-1; TCRdb gives TRBD1 as the D gene, but with no DNA this cannot be confirmed. Germline V gene lookup returns CDR1 DFQATT and CDR2 SNEGSKA (reference sequence). CDR3 size: 13 residues. CDR3: CSASWGADNEQFF.

The chain links TRBV7-8 to TRBJ2-3. Germline CDR1 reads SGHVS; CDR2 reads FQNEAQ. CDR3 length equals 12 residues. The CDR3 loop reads CASSSTVDTQYF. Full variable domain (remainder filled in from reference TRBV7-8 and TRBJ2-3): GAGVSQSPRYKVAKRGQDVALRCDPISGHVSLFWYQQALGQGPEFLTYFQNEAQLDKSGLPSDRFFAERPEGSVSTLKIQRTQQEDSAVYLCASSSTVDTQYFGPGTRLTVL.

The chain employs TRBV29-1 and TRBJ2-7; TCRdb's D gene call, TRBD1, goes unchecked for lack of DNA. The CDR3 extends over 14 amino acids. Germline V lookup: CDR1 SQVTM, CDR2 ANQGSEA. The CDR3 spells CSVEWQGRDYEQYF.

The V and J genes are TRBV7-8 and TRBJ2-1. Germline CDR1 SGHVS, CDR2 FQNEAQ. The CDR3 totals 13 residues. This CDR3 reads CASSPSAGGNQFF.

The V and J genes are TRBV4-2 and TRBJ2-1; lacking DNA, the TRBD2 call made by TCRdb goes unchecked. Germline V gene sequence: CDR1 LGHNA, CDR2 YNFKEQ. The CDR3 runs to 16 residues. The CDR3 loop is CASSQDDTSGGNEQFF.

The J gene is TRBJ2-2, the V gene TRBV29-1. This CDR3 comprises 14 residues. Germline V lookup: CDR1 SQVTM, CDR2 ANQGSEA. This chain's CDR3 is CSVDKGTNTGELFF.

The chain uses TRBV7-2 and TRBJ1-2; TCRdb names TRBD1, which stays unverified in the absence of DNA. CDR3 length: 16 amino acids. The germline V gene has CDR1 SGHTA and CDR2 FQGNSA. The CDR3 loop is CASSLDPGGVNYGYTF.